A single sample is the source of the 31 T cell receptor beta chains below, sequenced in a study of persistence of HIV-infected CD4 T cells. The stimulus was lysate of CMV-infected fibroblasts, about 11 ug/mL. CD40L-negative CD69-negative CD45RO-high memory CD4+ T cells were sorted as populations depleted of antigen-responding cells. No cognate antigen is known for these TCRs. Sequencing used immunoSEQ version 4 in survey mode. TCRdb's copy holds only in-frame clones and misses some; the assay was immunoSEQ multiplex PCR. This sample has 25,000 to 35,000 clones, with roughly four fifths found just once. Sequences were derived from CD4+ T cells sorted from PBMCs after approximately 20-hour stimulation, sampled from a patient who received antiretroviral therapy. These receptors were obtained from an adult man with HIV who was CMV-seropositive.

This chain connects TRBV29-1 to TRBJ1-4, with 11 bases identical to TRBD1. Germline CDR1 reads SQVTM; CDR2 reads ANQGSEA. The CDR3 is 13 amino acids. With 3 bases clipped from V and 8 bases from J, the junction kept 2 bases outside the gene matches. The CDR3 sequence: CSVEGQGGEKLFF. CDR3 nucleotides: TGCAGCGTTGAGGGACAGGGGGGGGAAAAACTGTTTTTT.

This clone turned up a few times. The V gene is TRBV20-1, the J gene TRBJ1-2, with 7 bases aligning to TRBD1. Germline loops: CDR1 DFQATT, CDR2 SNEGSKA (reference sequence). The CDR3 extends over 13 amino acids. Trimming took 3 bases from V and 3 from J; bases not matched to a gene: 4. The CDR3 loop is CSASPGGDYGYTF. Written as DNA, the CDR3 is TGCAGTGCTAGTCCAGGGGGGGACTATGGCTACACCTTC.

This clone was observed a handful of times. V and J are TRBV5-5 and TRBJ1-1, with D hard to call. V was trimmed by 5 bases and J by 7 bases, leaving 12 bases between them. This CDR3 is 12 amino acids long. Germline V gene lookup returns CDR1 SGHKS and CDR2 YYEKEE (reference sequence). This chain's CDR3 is CASSPGPGEAFF. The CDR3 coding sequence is TGTGCCAGCAGTCCCGGGCCGGGTGAAGCTTTCTTT.

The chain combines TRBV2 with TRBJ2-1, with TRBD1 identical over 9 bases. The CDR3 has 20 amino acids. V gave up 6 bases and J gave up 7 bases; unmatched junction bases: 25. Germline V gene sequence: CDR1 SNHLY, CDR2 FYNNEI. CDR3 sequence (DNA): TGTGCCAGCAGAGCAAGACAGGGGGGTGCCCGGCGGGGTGGCAAGAATGAGCAGTTCTTC. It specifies CASRARQGGARRGGKNEQFF.

As DNA, the CDR3 is TGTGCCAGCAGCCCTCGACAGGGAGAGGGATATGGCTACACCTTC. Its translation: CASSPRQGEGYGYTF. The rearrangement uses TRBV5-4 and TRBJ1-2; 7 bases fit TRBD1. Germline-derived CDR1 and CDR2 are SGHNT and YYREEE (reference sequence). The CDR3 covers 15 residues. The V and J ends lost 4 bases and 5 bases, in that order; junction bases with no gene match: 11.

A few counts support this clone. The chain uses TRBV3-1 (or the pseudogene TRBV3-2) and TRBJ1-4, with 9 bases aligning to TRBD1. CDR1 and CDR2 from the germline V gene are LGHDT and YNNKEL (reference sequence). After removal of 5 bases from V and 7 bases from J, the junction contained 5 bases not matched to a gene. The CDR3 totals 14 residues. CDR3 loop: CASSGRQGGEKLFF. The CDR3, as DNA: TGTGCCAGCAGCGGGAGACAGGGGGGTGAAAAACTGTTTTTT.

The CDR3 DNA sequence: TGTGCCATCAGTGGAACAGGGGGCCCTATCTCTGGGGCCAACGTCCTGACTTTC. As protein: CAISGTGGPISGANVLTF. The chain is built from TRBV10-3 and TRBJ2-6, with 9 bases lining up with TRBD1. The length of the CDR3 is 18 residues. The V and J ends lost 4 bases and 0 bases, in that order; junction bases with no gene match: 7. CDR1 is ENHRY, CDR2 SYGVKD, per germline.

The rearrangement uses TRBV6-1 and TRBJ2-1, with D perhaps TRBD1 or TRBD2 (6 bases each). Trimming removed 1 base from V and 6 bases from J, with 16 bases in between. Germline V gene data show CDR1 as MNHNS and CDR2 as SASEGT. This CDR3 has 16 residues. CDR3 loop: CASSEVRRARGNEQFF. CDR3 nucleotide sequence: TGTGCCAGCAGTGAAGTACGGAGGGCCAGGGGCAATGAGCAGTTCTTC.

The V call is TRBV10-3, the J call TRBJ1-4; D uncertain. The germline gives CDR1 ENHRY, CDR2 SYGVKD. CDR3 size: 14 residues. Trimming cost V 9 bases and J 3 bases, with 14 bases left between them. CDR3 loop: CAIKEHEANEKLFF. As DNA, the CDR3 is TGTGCCATAAAGGAGCATGAAGCTAATGAAAAACTGTTTTTT.

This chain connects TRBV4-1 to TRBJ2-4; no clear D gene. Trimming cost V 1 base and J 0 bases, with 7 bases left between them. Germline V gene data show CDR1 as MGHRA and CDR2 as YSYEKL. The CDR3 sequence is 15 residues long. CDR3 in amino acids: CASSQASLAKNIQYF. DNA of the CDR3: TGCGCCAGCAGCCAAGCCTCCCTAGCCAAAAACATTCAGTACTTC.

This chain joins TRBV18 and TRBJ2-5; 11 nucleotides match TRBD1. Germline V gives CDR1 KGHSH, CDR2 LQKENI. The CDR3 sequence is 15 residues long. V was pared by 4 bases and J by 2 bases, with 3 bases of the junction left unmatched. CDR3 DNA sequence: TGTGCCAGCTCACGGACAGGGGGCCCACAAGAGACCCAGTACTTC. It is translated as CASSRTGGPQETQYF.

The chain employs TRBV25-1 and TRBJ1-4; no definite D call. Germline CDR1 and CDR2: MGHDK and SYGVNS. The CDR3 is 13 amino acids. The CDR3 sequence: CASSRVANEKLFF. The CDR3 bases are TGTGCGTCGAGTCGGGTTGCTAATGAAAAACTGTTTTTT.

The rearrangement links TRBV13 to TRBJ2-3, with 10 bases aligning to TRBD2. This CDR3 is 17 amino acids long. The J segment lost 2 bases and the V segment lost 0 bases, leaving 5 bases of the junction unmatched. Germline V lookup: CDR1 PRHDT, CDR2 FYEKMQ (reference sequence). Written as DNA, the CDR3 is TGTGCCAGCAGCTTAGGCTTAGCGGGGGGAAACACAGATACGCAGTATTTT. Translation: CASSLGLAGGNTDTQYF.

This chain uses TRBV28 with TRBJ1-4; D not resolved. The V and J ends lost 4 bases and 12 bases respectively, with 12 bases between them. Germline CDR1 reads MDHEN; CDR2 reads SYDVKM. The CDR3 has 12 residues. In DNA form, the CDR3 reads TGTGCCAGCAGTTCGACGGTCTACGAACTGTTTTTT. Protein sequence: CASSSTVYELFF.

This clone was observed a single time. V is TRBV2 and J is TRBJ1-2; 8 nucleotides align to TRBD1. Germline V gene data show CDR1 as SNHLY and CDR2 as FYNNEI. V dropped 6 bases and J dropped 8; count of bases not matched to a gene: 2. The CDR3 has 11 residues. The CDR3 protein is CASRDRDGYTF. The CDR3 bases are TGTGCCAGCAGGGACAGGGACGGCTACACCTTC.

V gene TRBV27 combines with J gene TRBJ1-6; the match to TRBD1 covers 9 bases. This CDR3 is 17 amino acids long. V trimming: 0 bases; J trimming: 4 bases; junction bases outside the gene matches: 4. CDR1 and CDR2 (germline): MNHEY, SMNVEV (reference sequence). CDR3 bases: TGTGCCAGCAGTTTATCAGGGACAGGGCGATATAATTCACCCCTCCACTTT. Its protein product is CASSLSGTGRYNSPLHF.

The CDR3 spells CASSPSGTYEQYF. CDR3 bases: TGCGCCAGCAGCCCAAGCGGTACCTACGAGCAGTACTTC. The chain combines TRBV5-1 with TRBJ2-7; maybe TRBD2 (5 bases). The germline V gene encodes CDR1 SGHRS and CDR2 YFSETQ. The CDR3 covers 13 residues. Trimming shortened V by 4 bases and J by 2 bases, and 10 bases separated the two germline ends.

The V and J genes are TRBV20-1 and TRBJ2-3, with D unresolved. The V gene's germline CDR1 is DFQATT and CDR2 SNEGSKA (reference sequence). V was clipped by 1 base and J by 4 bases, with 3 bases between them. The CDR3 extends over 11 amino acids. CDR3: CSARAPDTQYF. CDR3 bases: TGCAGTGCTAGAGCTCCAGATACGCAGTATTTT.

The CDR3 sequence is CASSRAANTEAFF. In DNA form, the CDR3 reads TGTGCCAGTAGTAGGGCCGCCAACACTGAAGCTTTCTTT. The chain has TRBV19 and TRBJ1-1; D is unclear. The CDR3 is made up of 13 amino acids. Per the germline V gene, CDR1 is LNHDA and CDR2 is SQIVND (reference sequence). Trimming removed 4 bases at V and 2 bases at J, with 8 bases between.

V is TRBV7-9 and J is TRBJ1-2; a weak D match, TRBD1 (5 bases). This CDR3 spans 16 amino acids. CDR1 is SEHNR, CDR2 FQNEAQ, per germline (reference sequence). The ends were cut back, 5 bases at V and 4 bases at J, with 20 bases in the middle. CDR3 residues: CASSPPRERDFYGYTF. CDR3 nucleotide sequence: TGTGCCAGCAGCCCCCCCCGGGAAAGGGACTTCTATGGCTACACCTTC.

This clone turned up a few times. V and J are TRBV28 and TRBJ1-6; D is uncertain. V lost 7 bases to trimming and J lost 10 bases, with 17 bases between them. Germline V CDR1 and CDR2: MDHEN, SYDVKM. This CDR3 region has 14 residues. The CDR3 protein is CASTRWAGESPLHF. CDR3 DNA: TGTGCCAGCACCCGGTGGGCAGGCGAGTCACCCCTCCACTTT.

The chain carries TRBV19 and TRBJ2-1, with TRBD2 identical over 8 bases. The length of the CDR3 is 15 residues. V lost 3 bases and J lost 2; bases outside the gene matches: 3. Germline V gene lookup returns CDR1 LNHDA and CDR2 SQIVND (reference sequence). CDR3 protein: CASSMGRGAYNEQFF. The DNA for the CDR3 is TGTGCCAGTAGTATGGGGCGGGGGGCCTACAATGAGCAGTTCTTC.

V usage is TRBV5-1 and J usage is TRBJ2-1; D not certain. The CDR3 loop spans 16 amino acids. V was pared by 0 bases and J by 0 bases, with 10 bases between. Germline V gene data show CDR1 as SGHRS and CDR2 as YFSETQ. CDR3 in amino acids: CASSLVVESSYNEQFF. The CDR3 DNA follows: TGCGCCAGCAGCTTGGTGGTCGAGAGCTCCTACAATGAGCAGTTCTTC.

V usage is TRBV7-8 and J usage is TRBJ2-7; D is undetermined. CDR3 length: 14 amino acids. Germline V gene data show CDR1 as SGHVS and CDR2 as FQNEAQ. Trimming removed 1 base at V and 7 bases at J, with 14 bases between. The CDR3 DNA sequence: TGTGCCAGCAGCTTAGTTTCAGTTTATAGTGAGCAGTACTTC. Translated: CASSLVSVYSEQYF.

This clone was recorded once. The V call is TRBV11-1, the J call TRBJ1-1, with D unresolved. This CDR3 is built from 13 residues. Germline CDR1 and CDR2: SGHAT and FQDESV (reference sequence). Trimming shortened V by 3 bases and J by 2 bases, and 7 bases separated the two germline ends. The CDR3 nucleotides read TGTGCCAGCAGCTTCCAAACCAACACTGAAGCTTTCTTT. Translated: CASSFQTNTEAFF.

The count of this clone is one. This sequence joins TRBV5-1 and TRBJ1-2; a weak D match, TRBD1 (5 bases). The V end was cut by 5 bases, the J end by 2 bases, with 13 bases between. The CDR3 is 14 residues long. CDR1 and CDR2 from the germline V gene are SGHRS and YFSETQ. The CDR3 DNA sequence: TGCGCCAGCAGAAGGGAAGGGGCCAACTATGGCTACACCTTC. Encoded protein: CASRREGANYGYTF.

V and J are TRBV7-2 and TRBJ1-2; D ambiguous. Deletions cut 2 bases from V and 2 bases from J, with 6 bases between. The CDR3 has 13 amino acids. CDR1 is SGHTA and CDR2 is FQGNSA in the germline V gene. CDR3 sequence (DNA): TGTGCCAGCAGCTTACAGAGGAACTATGGCTACACCTTC. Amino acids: CASSLQRNYGYTF.

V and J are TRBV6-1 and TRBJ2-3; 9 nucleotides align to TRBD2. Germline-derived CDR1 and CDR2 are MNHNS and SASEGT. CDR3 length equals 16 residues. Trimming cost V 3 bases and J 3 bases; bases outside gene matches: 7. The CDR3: CASSDPSGAWTDTQYF. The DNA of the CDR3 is TGTGCCAGCAGTGACCCTAGCGGGGCCTGGACAGATACGCAGTATTTT.

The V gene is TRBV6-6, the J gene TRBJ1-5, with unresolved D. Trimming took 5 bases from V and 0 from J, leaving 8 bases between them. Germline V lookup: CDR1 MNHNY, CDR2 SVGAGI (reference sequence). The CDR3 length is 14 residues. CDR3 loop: CASSQSDSNQPQHF. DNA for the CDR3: TGTGCCAGCAGTCAATCGGATAGCAATCAGCCCCAGCATTTT.

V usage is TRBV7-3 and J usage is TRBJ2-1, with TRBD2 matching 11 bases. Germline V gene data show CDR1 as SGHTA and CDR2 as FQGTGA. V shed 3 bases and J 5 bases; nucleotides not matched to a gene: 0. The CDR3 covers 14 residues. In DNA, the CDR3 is TGTGCCAGCAGCTTGGGACTAGCGGACAATGAGCAGTTCTTC. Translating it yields CASSLGLADNEQFF.

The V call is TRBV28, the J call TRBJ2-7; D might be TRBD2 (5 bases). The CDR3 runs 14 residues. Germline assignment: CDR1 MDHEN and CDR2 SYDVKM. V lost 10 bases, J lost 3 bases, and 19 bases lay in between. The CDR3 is CATSRTLHLYEQYF. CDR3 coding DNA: TGTGCCACCAGCCGGACTCTCCACCTCTACGAGCAGTACTTC.